This T cell receptor beta chain stems from a study of shared clonotypes between healthy human individuals. The study, taken as a whole, reports: Blood was the only sampled material, and tissue repertoires likely differ. Estimated clonotype richness was generally higher in naive than memory subsets. Non-shared clonotypes had lower generation probabilities than clonotypes shared by all four sorted-subset donors.

This table comes from immunoSEQ multiplex PCR, and its TCRdb copy is limited to in-frame clones, with some not included. This table holds hundreds of thousands of clones, almost 95% found once. As for this clone: As yet, its antigen is unknown.

CD45RO-negative CD8 cells positively selected for CCR7 made up the naive population, which excluded terminally differentiated effector memory CD45RA+ cells. This receptor was identified in a young man in good health. The sample comprised naive CD8+ T cells sorted from blood.

Here the CDR3 DNA reads TGTGCCATCAGTGAGTCCGGTGGGCAGGGAGTCCACGAGCAGTACTTC. This codes for CAISESGGQGVHEQYF. The chain combines TRBV10-3 with TRBJ2-7; the D call may be TRBD1 or TRBD2 (5 bases each). Per the germline V gene, CDR1 is ENHRY and CDR2 is SYGVKD. Trimming cost V 0 bases and J 5 bases, with 17 bases left between them. This CDR3 is 16 amino acids long.